This TCR beta chain was retrieved from a study of cytomegalovirus exposure and HLA in healthy donors. Germline-derived CDR1 and CDR2 are LNHDA and SQIVND (reference sequence). The CDR3 extends over 13 amino acids. V lost 6 bases to trimming and J lost 0 bases, with 6 bases between them. The PCR ran on 60 Vbeta and 13 Jbeta primers. The assay was immunoSEQ multiplex PCR, and TCRdb's table has in-frame clones only and misses some. The sample records 120,000 or so clones, more than 75% being singletons. This clone was counted once. Sequenced material: PBMCs. The clonotype was recovered from a man between 18 and 29 years old in good health and CMV-seronegative. The chain couples TRBV19 to TRBJ1-3; no firm D call. As DNA, the CDR3 is TGTGCCAGTAGACTGAGCTCTGGAAACACCATATATTTT. This translates into CASRLSSGNTIYF.